The rows below give T cell receptor beta chains drawn from one sample of a study of shared clonotypes between healthy human individuals. Generated by immunoSEQ multiplex PCR, the TCRdb table keeps only in-frame clones and is missing some. This table has over 2 million clones, about nine tenths appearing once. The sequencing sample was made of naive CD4+ T cells from PBMCs. The receptors shown here come from a man younger than 30 in good health. Some clones in this sample may be carry-over from other donors' samples. Each CDR3 is given with its conserved first and last residue. The D gene is left open where the match is weak. Rows may omit the clone size; those that give it use once, few, many or a size class.

>12|.|TRBV29-1|few|TRBJ1-1
TGCAGCGGCCTACAGGGTGTGGCTGAAGCTTTCTTT
CSGLQGVAEAFF
>13|.|TRBV10-3|.|TRBJ1-2
TGTGCCATCAGCGATCGTTCCCCTATCGGTTACACCTTC
CAISDRSPIGYTF
>14|.|TRBV30|.|TRBJ2-1
TGTGCCTCCCGCTCCGACCGGGAGTACAATGAGCAGTTCTTC
CASRSDREYNEQFF
>13|.|TRBV19|.|TRBJ1-1
TGTGCCAGTAGTACCCCGTATATTGTTGAAGCTTTCTTT
CASSTPYIVEAFF
>15|.|TRBV5-1|.|TRBJ2-7
TGCGCCAGCAGTTCGGCATCCGGAGCCTTTTACGAGCAGTACTTC
CASSSASGAFYEQYF
>15|.|TRBV27|.|TRBJ1-2
TGTGCCAGCGCCCCTCACATTTCCCCGCCCTATGGCTACACCTTC
CASAPHISPPYGYTF
>14|.|TRBV28|.|TRBJ2-7
TGTGCCAGCAGTTCCCCGTCTAGCAGGGACGAGCAGTACTTC
CASSSPSSRDEQYF
>14|TRBD1|TRBV5-1|.|TRBJ2-4
TGCGCCAGCAGCCCCGGGACAGTGGGAAACATTCAGTACTTC
CASSPGTVGNIQYF
>18|.|TRBV28|.|TRBJ2-7
TGTGCCAGCAGTTATGAGGGAGGACTACTCACTGGATCCTACGAGCAGTACTTC
CASSYEGGLLTGSYEQYF
>15|TRBD2|TRBV11-1|.|TRBJ2-5
TGTGCCAGCAGCCCTAGCGGGACCCGGTGGGAGACCCAGTACTTC
CASSPSGTRWETQYF
>20|TRBD2|TRBV27|.|TRBJ2-7
TGTGCCAGTCACCCCAGTTTTAATGGCCGGGGCGGGAGGGCCCTTGCCGAGCAGTACTTC
CASHPSFNGRGGRALAEQYF
>13|TRBD2|TRBV19|.|TRBJ2-1
TGTGCCACGTCCGGGACTAGCGGAAGTGAGCAGTTCTTC
CATSGTSGSEQFF
>16|.|TRBV28|.|TRBJ1-5
TGTGCCAGCAGTTTCCTCGACAGGTATAGCAATCAGCCCCAGCATTTT
CASSFLDRYSNQPQHF
>14|.|TRBV7-8|once|TRBJ1-3
TGTGCCAGCACCTTGGGTTTGTCTGGAAACACCATATATTTT
CASTLGLSGNTIYF
>14|.|TRBV11-2|.|TRBJ2-5
TGTGCCAGCAGCCCTGGGGGCTGGGGAGAGACCCAGTACTTC
CASSPGGWGETQYF
>19|TRBD1|TRBV7-9|.|TRBJ2-7
TGTGCCAGCAGCCGTAGAACGGGACAGGGGGATGGGGGCTCCTACGAGCAGTACTTC
CASSRRTGQGDGGSYEQYF
>17|TRBD2|TRBV5-1|.|TRBJ2-2
TGCGCCAGCTCGCGACTAGCGGGAGAGTTCGGAGCCGGGGAGCTGTTTTTT
CASSRLAGEFGAGELFF
>12|.|TRBV28|.|TRBJ2-7
TGTGCCAGCAGTTTTGGGGGGCAGGGGCAGTACTTC
CASSFGGQGQYF
>16|.|TRBV7-3|once|TRBJ2-1
TGTGCCAGCAGCTTAAGGGGCGGGACTTCCTACAATGAGCAGTTCTTC
CASSLRGGTSYNEQFF
>14|.|TRBV28|.|TRBJ2-7
TGTGCCAGCACCAACCGGGACAAGATTTACGAGCAGTACTTC
CASTNRDKIYEQYF
>16|TRBD1|TRBV6-5|.|TRBJ2-7
TGTGCCAGCAGTTACTCGACCGGGACAGGGCGGCACGAGCAGTACTTC
CASSYSTGTGRHEQYF
>19|TRBD2|TRBV27|.|TRBJ2-5
TGTGCCAGCAGCTTGATAGGGACTAGCGGGAAGTACTACCGAGAGACCCAGTACTTC
CASSLIGTSGKYYRETQYF
>15|TRBD2|TRBV19|.|TRBJ2-3
TGTGCCAGTAGTGGGTTTAGCGGGATCGCAGATACGCAGTATTTT
CASSGFSGIADTQYF
>15|TRBD2|TRBV6-5|.|TRBJ2-7
TGTGCCAGCAGTTACCTAGCGGGAGAGACCTACGAGCAGTACTTC
CASSYLAGETYEQYF
>16|TRBD2|TRBV11-2|.|TRBJ2-2
TGTGCCAGCAGCTTTAGGGCTAGCGGGAACACCGGGGAGCTGTTTTTT
CASSFRASGNTGELFF
>13|TRBD1|TRBV27|.|TRBJ2-7
TGTGCCAGCAGACGACAGGGTACCTACGAGCAGTACTTC
CASRRQGTYEQYF
>14|.|TRBV9|.|TRBJ2-7
TGTGCCAGCAGCCCCTTGGGAAGCTCCTACGAGCAGTACTTC
CASSPLGSSYEQYF
>16|.|TRBV7-2|.|TRBJ2-1
TGTGCCAGCAGCCCCCGGACGGGACTCCCGTACAATGAGCAGTTCTTC
CASSPRTGLPYNEQFF
>18|TRBD2|TRBV13|.|TRBJ2-7
TGTGCCAGCAGCGAGGGGACTAGCGGGAGTCGGGTCCCCTACGAGCAGTACTTC
CASSEGTSGSRVPYEQYF
>15|.|TRBV5-1|.|TRBJ2-5
TGCGCCAGCAGCTTGGGCAGGCCTAAGGACGGGACCCAGTACTTC
CASSLGRPKDGTQYF
>15|TRBD1|TRBV10-3|.|TRBJ1-4
TGTGCCATCAGTGAGACAGGGGCAACTAATGAAAAACTGTTTTTT
CAISETGATNEKLFF
>18|TRBD1|TRBV7-2|.|TRBJ2-1
TGTGCCAGCAGCCTCCCTAGTAGGGGGCTATTGGGTCACAATGAGCAGTTCTTC
CASSLPSRGLLGHNEQFF
>16|.|TRBV28|few|TRBJ1-5
TGTGCCAGCAGTTTAGGGCAGGGGAGGTGGGATCAGCCCCAGCATTTT
CASSLGQGRWDQPQHF
>14|.|TRBV18|.|TRBJ2-1
TGTGCCAGCTCACCAATTTCAGAGGGCCATGAGCAGTTCTTC
CASSPISEGHEQFF
>15|.|TRBV28|.|TRBJ1-2
TGTGCCAGCACCCACGGCGAGGGCAGGGCTATCGGCTACACCTTC
CASTHGEGRAIGYTF
>14|.|TRBV18|.|TRBJ1-3
TGTGCCAGCTCACCTGGACAGACTGGAAACACCATATATTTT
CASSPGQTGNTIYF
>17|.|TRBV5-1|.|TRBJ2-7
TGCGCCAGCAGCTTGGAGGGCAGTCCTTGGAGCTCCTACGAGCAGTACTTC
CASSLEGSPWSSYEQYF
>14|.|TRBV6-6|.|TRBJ2-6
TGTGCCAGCAGTTACGAGTCTGGGGCCAACGTCCTGACTTTC
CASSYESGANVLTF
>12|.|TRBV28|.|TRBJ2-7
TGTGCCAGCAGTTTCCCCCGATACGAGCAGTACTTC
CASSFPRYEQYF
>15|.|TRBV5-1|.|TRBJ2-2
TGCGCCAGCAGCGGGGACGGCCCTCAGACCGGGGAGCTGTTTTTT
CASSGDGPQTGELFF
>17|.|TRBV25-1|.|TRBJ2-3
TGTGCCAGCAGTGAATGGTCCCCCCAGGCAAAGACAGATACGCAGTATTTT
CASSEWSPQAKTDTQYF
>12|TRBD1|TRBV25-1|.|TRBJ2-1
TGTGCCAGCAAGGACAGGGTAGATGAGCAGTTCTTC
CASKDRVDEQFF
>14|.|TRBV6-1|.|TRBJ1-5
TGTGCCAGCAGCGTAATGTCGGGTAATCAGCCCCAGCATTTT
CASSVMSGNQPQHF
>14|.|TRBV19|few|TRBJ1-5
TGTGCCAGTAGTATAGAGGATCTGGGTCAGCCCCAGCATTTT
CASSIEDLGQPQHF